In its sample, the clone carrying this T cell receptor (beta chain) was seen a few times. The antigen is not known. From the RT-PCR reads, TCRdb called clonotypes with MiXCR, one entry per CDR3 protein. The profile shows around 520,000 distinct CDR3 sequences, roughly 10% of them singletons. This entry belongs to a study of response to subunit inactivated influenza vaccine. The study's findings and limits: It was suggested by the authors that few new T cells are recruited by each seasonal influenza vaccination.

Looked up from germline, CDR1 is SGHRS and CDR2 is YFSETQ. This CDR3 has 15 amino acids. V gave up 4 bases and J gave up 2 bases; unmatched junction bases: 6. The origin of this receptor is a man over 45 who received an inactivated influenza vaccine. The rearrangement joins TRBV5-1 to TRBJ2-3; 8 bases are a match to TRBD2. The sample consisted of PBMCs from blood, taken on the day of vaccination. The DNA for the CDR3 is TGCGCCAGCAGCCCAGCGGGGGTCCCCACAGATACGCAGTATTTT. Translating gives CASSPAGVPTDTQYF.